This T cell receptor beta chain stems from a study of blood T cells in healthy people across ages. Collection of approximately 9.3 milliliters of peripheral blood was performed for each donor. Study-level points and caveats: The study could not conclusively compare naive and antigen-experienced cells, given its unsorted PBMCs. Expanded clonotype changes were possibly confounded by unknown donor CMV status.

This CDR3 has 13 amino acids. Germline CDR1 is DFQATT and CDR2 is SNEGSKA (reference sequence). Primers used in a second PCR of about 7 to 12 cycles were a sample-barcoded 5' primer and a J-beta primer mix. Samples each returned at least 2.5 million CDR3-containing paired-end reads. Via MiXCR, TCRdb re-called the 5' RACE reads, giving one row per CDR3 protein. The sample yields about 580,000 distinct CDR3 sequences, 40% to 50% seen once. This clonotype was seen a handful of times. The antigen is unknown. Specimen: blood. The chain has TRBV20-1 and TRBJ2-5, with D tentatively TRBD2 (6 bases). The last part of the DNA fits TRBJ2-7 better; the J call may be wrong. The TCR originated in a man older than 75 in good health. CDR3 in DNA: TGCAGTGCAACCGACGGAGGGTCTAGCGAGCAGTACTTC. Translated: CSATDGGSSEQYF.